Detailed here is one TCR beta chain. This clonotype has more than one count but fewer than ten. No cognate antigen has been identified for it. No base qualities exist here, and no much larger clone lies one base off it. Receptors were amplified or captured by RT-PCR. Sequenced using an Illumina HiSeq 2500. TCRdb ran its own pipeline on the public reads, namely fastp trimming at Q25 and MiXCR clone calling, and kept in-frame beta chains. Rows merge per CDR3 protein into single entries with the most common DNA and genes. For this sample the table gives approximately 500,000 distinct CDR3 sequences, of which 11% to 15% were detected only once. Over 8.5% of the sample is held by the ten biggest clonotypes. V was cut back by 0 bases and J by 2 bases, leaving a gap of 11 bases between them. According to the germline V gene, CDR1 reads ENHRY and CDR2 reads SYGVKD. The CDR3 measures 16 amino acids from cysteine to phenylalanine. Here the CDR3 DNA is all that survives: 48 bases in frame from base 1.

This entry comes from a study of response to subunit inactivated influenza vaccine (dated by TCRdb to 2016 to 2019). Background on the whole study: The study used deep quantitative T cell receptor repertoire profiling to track responses to a trivalent subunit inactivated influenza vaccine.

On the study overall, not on this receptor specifically: It was suggested by the authors that each seasonal influenza vaccination may recruit only a limited number of new T cells.

The chain is assembled from TRBV10-3 and TRBJ2-1; the D element could tentatively be TRBD1 or TRBD2, as 5 bases agree for each. The sequencing used PBMCs from blood, collected 11 to 12 days after vaccination. The TCR was taken from a man aged 50 to 60 who received an inactivated influenza vaccine. Donor details come from another sample of the same person, matched by shared clones. CDR3 loop: CAISESYGTPYNEQFF. The sequence in DNA is TGTGCCATCAGTGAGTCATACGGGACCCCCTACAATGAGCAGTTCTTC.